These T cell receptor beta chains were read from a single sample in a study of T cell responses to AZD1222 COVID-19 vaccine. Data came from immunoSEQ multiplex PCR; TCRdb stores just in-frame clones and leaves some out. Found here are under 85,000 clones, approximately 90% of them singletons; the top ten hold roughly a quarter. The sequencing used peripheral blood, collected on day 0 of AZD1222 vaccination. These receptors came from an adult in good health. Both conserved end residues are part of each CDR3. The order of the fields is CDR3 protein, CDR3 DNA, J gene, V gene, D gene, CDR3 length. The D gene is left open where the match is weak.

CDR3 protein: CASSIWEFPQVNYGYTF; CDR3 DNA: TGTGCCAGTAGTATCTGGGAGTTTCCACAGGTTAACTATGGCTACACCTTC; J gene: TRBJ1-2; V gene: TRBV19; D gene: NA; CDR3 length: 17
CDR3 protein: CASSQSGTPGGQPQHF; CDR3 DNA: TGCGCCAGCAGCCAATCCGGGACACCGGGGGGTCAGCCCCAGCATTTT; J gene: TRBJ1-5; V gene: TRBV4-3; D gene: NA; CDR3 length: 16
CDR3 protein: CASSDLVTEAFF; CDR3 DNA: TGTGCCAGCAGTGACCTGGTCACTGAAGCTTTCTTT; J gene: TRBJ1-1; V gene: TRBV6-1; D gene: NA; CDR3 length: 12
CDR3 protein: CASSNSGNTIYF; CDR3 DNA: TGTGCCAGCAGCAACTCTGGAAACACCATATATTTT; J gene: TRBJ1-3; V gene: TRBV7-9; D gene: NA; CDR3 length: 12
CDR3 protein: CASSLGHLRSEAFF; CDR3 DNA: TGCGCCAGCAGCTTGGGACACCTGAGATCTGAAGCTTTCTTT; J gene: TRBJ1-1; V gene: TRBV5-1; D gene: NA; CDR3 length: 14
CDR3 protein: CASSVGSGETQYF; CDR3 DNA: TGTGCCAGCAGCGTGGGTAGCGGGGAGACCCAGTACTTC; J gene: TRBJ2-5; V gene: TRBV9; D gene: TRBD2; CDR3 length: 13
CDR3 protein: CAISESGGSGNQPQHF; CDR3 DNA: TGTGCCATCAGTGAGTCAGGGGGTTCGGGCAATCAGCCCCAGCATTTT; J gene: TRBJ1-5; V gene: TRBV10-3; D gene: NA; CDR3 length: 16
CDR3 protein: CASSLGAGGDNEQFF; CDR3 DNA: TGCGCCAGCAGCTTGGGGGCTGGGGGCGACAATGAGCAGTTCTTC; J gene: TRBJ2-1; V gene: TRBV5-1; D gene: NA; CDR3 length: 15
CDR3 protein: CASSLLGTGRYEQYF; CDR3 DNA: TGTGCCAGCAGCCTCCTCGGGACAGGGCGCTACGAGCAGTACTTC; J gene: TRBJ2-7; V gene: TRBV27; D gene: TRBD1; CDR3 length: 15
CDR3 protein: CASSLAGDGWAFF; CDR3 DNA: TGCGCCAGCAGCTTGGCCGGGGATGGCTGGGCTTTCTTT; J gene: TRBJ1-1; V gene: TRBV5-1; D gene: NA; CDR3 length: 13